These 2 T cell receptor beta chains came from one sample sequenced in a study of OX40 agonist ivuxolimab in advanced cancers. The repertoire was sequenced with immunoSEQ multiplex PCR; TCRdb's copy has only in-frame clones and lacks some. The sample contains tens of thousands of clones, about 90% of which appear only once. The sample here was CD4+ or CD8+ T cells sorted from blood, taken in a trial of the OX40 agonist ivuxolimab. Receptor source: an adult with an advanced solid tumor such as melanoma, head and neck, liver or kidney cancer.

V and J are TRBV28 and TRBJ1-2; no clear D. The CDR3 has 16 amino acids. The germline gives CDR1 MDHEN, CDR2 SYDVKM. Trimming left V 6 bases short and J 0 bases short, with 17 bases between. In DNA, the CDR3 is TGTGCCAGCAGACCCTTAGTGGCGGGGACTAACTATGGCTACACCTTC. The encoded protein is CASRPLVAGTNYGYTF.

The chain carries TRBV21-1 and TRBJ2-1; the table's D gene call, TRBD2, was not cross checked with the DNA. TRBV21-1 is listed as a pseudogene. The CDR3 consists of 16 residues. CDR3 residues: CASRKLTGGRAGEQFF. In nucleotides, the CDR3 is TGTGCCAGCCGAAAGTTAACAGGCGGGAGGGCCGGTGAGCAGTTCTTC.